A single sample is the source of the 2 T cell receptor beta chains below, sequenced in a study of read filtering for tumor transcriptome and immune sequencing. Molecular barcoded adaptors covering alpha/delta and beta/gamma chains were used on roughly 370 ng RNA. TCRdb processed the reads anew with MiXCR; each CDR3 protein has one entry. The table lists approximately 6,200 distinct CDR3 sequences, around 21% of them singletons, with around 24% in the top ten. The sample consisted of a population of CD138-negative cells sorted from bone marrow. These receptors all stem from a donor over 35 with multiple myeloma.

In its sample, this clonotype was seen many times. The chain employs TRBV6-2 or TRBV6-3 and TRBJ2-5; D may be TRBD2 (5 bases). Germline-derived CDR1 and CDR2 are MNHEY and SVGEGT. Trimming took 8 bases from V and 3 from J, leaving 13 bases between them. The CDR3 covers 13 residues. The CDR3, as DNA: TGTGCCAGCGGCGGCGGGTGGAAAGAGACCCAGTACTTC. This sequence encodes CASGGGWKETQYF.

This clonotype is medium-sized by share. In DNA form, the CDR3 reads TGTGCCAGCAGTTCGACAGGGACTCCCTCTGGGGCCAACGTCCTGACTTTC. This gives the protein CASSSTGTPSGANVLTF. The gene calls are TRBV28 and TRBJ2-6, with D tentatively TRBD1 (7 bases). The length of the CDR3 is 17 residues. The V end was cut by 4 bases, the J end by 0 bases, with 13 bases between. CDR1 is MDHEN and CDR2 is SYDVKM in the germline V gene.